Detailed here is one T cell receptor beta chain. No antigen is known for it. One end of the junction is discordant with germline, which a read error may explain. This sample is drawn from a study of cytomegalovirus exposure and HLA in healthy donors. 60 Vbeta and 13 Jbeta primers were used in PCR. Per the study methods: In a later analysis, around 12 million of approximately 80 million unique beta chains occurred in at least two donors. Generated by immunoSEQ multiplex PCR, the TCRdb table keeps only in-frame clones and is missing some. V and J calls and clone size are given by that table; D and trimming were obtained from the DNA. The table has around 110,000 clones, more than 60% seen once. General study findings and limits: Later on, an analysis found that several of the most significant clusters appeared to be linked to common viral pathogens, which included parvovirus B19. On later analysis, the bulk of CMV-associated TCR beta chains appeared to be HLA-restricted.

Germline CDR1 reads SGHTA; CDR2 reads FQGNSA. The CDR3 spans 20 residues. Sequenced material: PBMCs. This receptor was taken from a man aged 55 to 70 in good health and CMV-seronegative. The chain joins TRBV7-2 to TRBJ1-1; TRBD1 matches at 8 bases. In DNA, the CDR3 is TGTGCCAGCAGCTTAGCGGGGACAGGACTACGGCCGTCACTGAACGCTGAAGCTTTCTTT. Protein: CASSLAGTGLRPSLNAEAFF.